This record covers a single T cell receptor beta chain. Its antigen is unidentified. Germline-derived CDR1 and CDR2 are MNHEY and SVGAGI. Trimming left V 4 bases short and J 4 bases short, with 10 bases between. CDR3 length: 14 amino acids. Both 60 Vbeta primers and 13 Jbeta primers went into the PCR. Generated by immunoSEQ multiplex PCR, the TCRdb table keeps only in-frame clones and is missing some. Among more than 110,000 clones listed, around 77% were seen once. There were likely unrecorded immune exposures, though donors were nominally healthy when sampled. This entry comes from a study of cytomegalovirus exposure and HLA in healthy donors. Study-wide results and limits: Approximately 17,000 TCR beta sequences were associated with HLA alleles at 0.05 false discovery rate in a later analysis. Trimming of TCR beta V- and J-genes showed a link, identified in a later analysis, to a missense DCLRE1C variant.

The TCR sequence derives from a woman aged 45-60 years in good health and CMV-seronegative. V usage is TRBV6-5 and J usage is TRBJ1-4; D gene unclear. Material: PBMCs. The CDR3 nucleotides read TGTGCCAGCAGTTGGAGGCGGCGTAATGAAAAACTGTTTTTT. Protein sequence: CASSWRRRNEKLFF.